This TCR beta chain was observed in a study of spatial heterogeneity in lung cancer. Study overall: Follow-up PBMC specimens underwent sequencing when available; their median timing was about 2 years after resection. Mean representation of each unique TCR and UMI combination in the raw reads exceeded 9.5 occurrences.

The table lists this clonotype with many counts. Regarding time point: blood at routine non-recurrence follow-up after resection. Whole RNA, which was extracted from tumor, nontumor lung tissue or frozen PBMC, was sequenced without any cell sorting. The CDR3 loop spans 12 amino acids. V was pared by 3 bases and J by 4 bases, with 6 bases between. Germline V gives CDR1 SEHNR, CDR2 FQNEAQ (reference sequence). Single TCR cDNA molecules each had their own unique molecular identifier. TCRdb reprocessed the 5' RACE reads via MiXCR and lists one record per CDR3 protein. This table has tens of thousands of distinct CDR3 sequences, under 11% appearing once.

This clonotype originated in a female donor with early-stage non-small cell lung cancer. J is TRBJ2-5 and V is TRBV7-9; D possibly corresponds to TRBD2 (5 bases). Here the sequenced sample was PBMCs, taken at follow-up. CDR3 sequence: CASSFEGETQYF. Here the CDR3 DNA reads TGTGCCAGCAGCTTCGAGGGAGAGACCCAGTACTTC.